This T cell receptor beta chain came from a study of human T cells and chemical hapten exposure. Study at large: Weekly diphenylcyclopropenone doses were given to patients' scalps across the approximately 25-week study.

Trimming took off 6 bases at V and 6 bases at J, with 9 bases between the two ends. CDR1 and CDR2 from the germline V gene are MNHEY and SVGEGT. This CDR3 spans 12 amino acids. TCRdb recomputed calls from the RACE reads with MiXCR, one row per CDR3 protein. The sample carries around 42,000 distinct CDR3 sequences, under 15% recorded once. To note about this clonotype: What it binds is unknown.

General observations from the study: Patch test score was positively correlated with the counts of TCRs that had expanded at PT1.

Time point defined: pre-sensitization, week 0. Treatment of the sample: therapeutic diphenylcyclopropenone sensitization with weekly scalp DPC. The source material was whole blood, sampled in connection with sensitization to the hapten diphenylcyclopropenone (DPC). This TCR was recovered from a woman aged 25-40 years with alopecia areata. Some clones in this sample may be carry-over from other donors' samples. The chain has TRBV6-2 or TRBV6-3 and TRBJ2-1; no clear D gene. This CDR3 is CASRYPANEQFF. CDR3 coding DNA: TGTGCCAGCAGATACCCGGCCAATGAGCAGTTCTTC.